A single sample gave rise to the 32 T cell receptor beta chains below, sequenced in a study of tumor and adjacent non-tumor tissue in lung cancer. A modified ARM-PCR protocol with three rounds of nested PCR amplified TCRbeta. MiXCR was run by TCRdb on the multiplex PCR reads, yielding one entry per CDR3 protein. The data contain fewer than 130,000 distinct CDR3 sequences, 75% to 90% of them singletons. RNA was extracted from bulk tissue without any cell sorting. Sequencing used lung tumor tissue. Receptor source: a man between 65 and 79 years old with non-small cell lung cancer.

The rearrangement links TRBV29-1 to TRBJ1-1; 9 nucleotides match TRBD1. The germline CDR1 and CDR2 sequences are SQVTM and ANQGSEA. The V and J ends lost 6 bases and 3 bases, in that order; junction bases with no gene match: 8. The CDR3 spans 14 residues. The CDR3 DNA is TGCAGCGTCCTGGACAGGGGCATGCACACTGAAGCTTTCTTT. Translated, it gives CSVLDRGMHTEAFF.

As to this clonotype: An end of the junction differs from the germline gene, which may be a read error. This CDR3 is CANSRTLAGEGDKQYF. The CDR3 bases are TGCGCCAACAGCCGGACACTAGCGGGAGAGGGAGACAAGCAGTACTTC. The genes are TRBV4-1 and TRBJ2-7; 11 nucleotides line up with TRBD2. This CDR3 spans 16 amino acids. Germline CDR1 MGHRA, CDR2 YSYEKL.

Details on this clonotype: No conserved phenylalanine or tryptophan ends this CDR3, so it is likely a read error. The chain links TRBV12-3 or TRBV12-4 to TRBJ2-5, with 7 bases matching TRBD2. The CDR3 runs to 15 residues. The V and J ends lost 6 bases and 5 bases, in that order; junction bases with no gene match: 12. As DNA, the CDR3 is TGTGCCAGCAGCAGGCTAGCGGAAGTGGTGGAGACCCAGTACTTA. It yields the protein CASSRLAEVVETQYL.

With regard to this clonotype: A much larger clone differs by one base, so this may be a read error. The CDR3 DNA sequence: TGCAGTGCTAGCGTAAGGACAGGCCATCTCGTCAATGAGCAGTTCTTC. This codes for CSASVRTGHLVNEQFF. The chain couples TRBV20-1 to TRBJ2-1, with TRBD1 identical over 7 bases. The germline CDR1 and CDR2 sequences are DFQATT and SNEGSKA (reference sequence). With 3 bases clipped from V and 6 bases from J, the junction kept 14 bases outside the gene matches. The CDR3 covers 16 residues.

This chain connects TRBV6-6 to TRBJ1-5; 8 nucleotides align to TRBD1. The J segment lost 4 bases and the V segment lost 2 bases, leaving 4 bases of the junction unmatched. The V gene's germline CDR1 is MNHNY and CDR2 SVGAGI (reference sequence). The CDR3 sequence is 15 residues long. The CDR3 DNA is TGTGCCAGCAGTTACCAGCGGGACAGGAATCAGCCCCAGCATTTT. This codes for CASSYQRDRNQPQHF.

Points on this clonotype: Because the CDR3 is missing its conserved closing phenylalanine or tryptophan, this is likely a read error. The limits of the CDR3 on the DNA are not certain, so only TCRdb's listed CDR3 is given. The gene calls are TRBV6-1 and TRBJ1-1. The length of the CDR3 is 14 amino acids, counting both ends. Germline V gene lookup returns CDR1 MNHNS and CDR2 SASEGT. CDR3 protein: CASTEGRQLTEVFL.

For this clonotype: One end of the junction is discordant with germline, which a read error may explain. The chain is built from TRBV5-4 and TRBJ1-2; the D is unclear. The CDR3 sequence is 13 residues long. The germline CDR1 and CDR2 sequences are SGHNT and YYREEE (reference sequence). The CDR3 is CARGLDVNYDYTF. The CDR3 DNA reads as TGTGCCAGGGGCTTGGACGTTAACTATGACTACACCTTC.

As concerns this clonotype: One end of the junction does not line up with germline, which may come from a read error. The chain couples TRBV20-1 to TRBJ2-7; 7 bases are shared with TRBD2. Germline V CDR1 and CDR2: DFQATT, SNEGSKA (reference sequence). The CDR3 sequence is 13 residues long. The CDR3 loop is CSATPGGGIERYF. CDR3 nucleotide sequence: TGCAGTGCTACCCCTGGGGGGGGTATCGAGCGGTACTTC.

About this clonotype: One junction end does not reproduce the germline sequence, and a read error may be involved. The CDR3 protein is CASSLTSGRAYEHYF. The CDR3 DNA reads TGTGCCAGCAGTTTGACTAGCGGGAGGGCCTACGAGCACTACTTC. The chain carries TRBV5-6 and TRBJ2-7; TRBD2 matches 14 bases. There are 15 residues in the CDR3. The germline gives CDR1 SGHDT, CDR2 YYEEEE. Looking up the rest from reference TRBV5-6 and TRBJ2-7 gives the full variable domain: DAGVTQSPTHLIKTRGQQVTLRCSPKSGHDTVSWYQQALGQGPQFIFQYYEEEERQRGNFPDRFSGHQFPNYSSELNVNALLLGDSALYLCASSLTSGRAYEHYFGPGTRLTVT.

This rearrangement joins TRBV5-1 to TRBJ2-1; tentatively, D is TRBD2 (5 bases). The CDR3 is 15 amino acids. V lost 10 bases to trimming and J lost 8 bases, with 25 bases between them. CDR1 is SGHRS and CDR2 is YFSETQ in the germline V gene. CDR3 nucleotides: TGCGCCCGCGGCCTCTTTGCAGGTAGCGACGATGAGCAGTTCTTC. Its translation: CARGLFAGSDDEQFF.

This clonotype appeared a few times. A read error may produce the germline difference seen at one junction end. V usage is TRBV6-6 and J usage is TRBJ2-3; TRBD1 is a possible D gene (6 bases). This CDR3 comprises 17 residues. Germline V lookup: CDR1 MNHNY, CDR2 SVGAGI (reference sequence). CDR3 loop: CASCYNPDRRRTDTQYF. The DNA of the CDR3 is TGTGCCAGCTGTTACAATCCAGACAGGAGGCGCACAGATACGCAGTATTTT.

A remark on this clonotype: This sequence may be a read error, since a much larger clone differs from it by one base. As the CDR3 is not closed by the conserved phenylalanine or tryptophan, this likely results from a read error. The gene calls are TRBV5-1 and TRBJ2-1; D possibly corresponds to TRBD2 (6 bases). Germline V gene data show CDR1 as SGHRS and CDR2 as YFSETQ. This CDR3 spans 16 amino acids. Deletions cut 3 bases from V and 4 bases from J, with 17 bases between. The CDR3 sequence: CASSSKPGLDYNEQFL. The CDR3 DNA reads TGCGCCAGCAGCTCGAAACCGGGACTGGATTACAATGAGCAGTTCTTA.

The rearrangement joins TRBV12-3 or TRBV12-4 to TRBJ2-5; 10 bases align to TRBD2. V shed 6 bases, J shed 5 bases, and the junction held 24 bases outside the gene matches. The CDR3 has 20 residues. Here the CDR3 reads CASRKSYHSTSGLPQETQYF. CDR3 sequence (DNA): TGTGCCAGCAGAAAAAGTTACCACTCGACTAGCGGGCTTCCCCAGGAGACCCAGTACTTC.

The chain joins TRBV11-2 to TRBJ2-5; D is undetermined. The V end was cut by 1 base, the J end by 2 bases, with 14 bases between. The CDR3 length is 16 residues. Germline-derived CDR1 and CDR2 are SGHAT and FQNNGV. The CDR3 reads CASSLGALEGQETQYF. The CDR3 region has the DNA TGTGCCAGCAGCTTAGGGGCTTTGGAAGGACAAGAGACCCAGTACTTC.

Note on this clonotype: No conserved phenylalanine or tryptophan is present at the end of the CDR3, so a read error is the likely explanation. V gene TRBV6-2 or TRBV6-3 combines with J gene TRBJ2-7; the D gene is possibly TRBD1 (6 bases). CDR1 and CDR2 (germline): MNHEY, SVGEGT. CDR3 length: 13 amino acids. CDR3 amino acids: CESRGRGPYEQYI. The CDR3 DNA reads TGTGAGAGCAGAGGCAGGGGACCCTACGAGCAGTACATC.

Note on this clonotype: A read error is possible here, since a much larger clone lies one base away. In nucleotides, the CDR3 is TGTGTCAGCAGTACCGCAGTGGCAGATACGCAGTATTTT. Protein product: CVSSTAVADTQYF. The genes are TRBV28 and TRBJ2-3; D not resolved. The CDR3 consists of 13 residues. CDR1 is MDHEN and CDR2 is SYDVKM in the germline V gene.

On this clonotype itself: The junction differs from germline at one of its ends, possibly a read error. The chain joins TRBV6-2 or TRBV6-3 to TRBJ1-5; 8 bases are a match to TRBD1. There are 14 residues in the CDR3. Germline V CDR1 and CDR2: MNHEY, SVGEGT. As DNA, the CDR3 is TGTGCCAGTCAGGGGGCTGTACGCAATCAGCCCCAGCAATTT. Protein product: CASQGAVRNQPQQF.

This clonotype came up a few times. The chain joins TRBV14 to TRBJ1-1; D is unclear. This CDR3 spans 15 amino acids. Germline V gene sequence: CDR1 SGHDN, CDR2 FVKESK. Here the CDR3 DNA reads TGTATCAGCAGCCAAGCGTGGGCGGGGAACACTGAAGCTTTCTTT. This sequence encodes CISSQAWAGNTEAFF.

As for this clonotype: A read error may explain this, as a much larger clone is one base away. The V and J genes are TRBV20-1 and TRBJ2-3; 9 bases are a match to TRBD2. Per the germline V gene, CDR1 is DFQATT and CDR2 is SNEGSKA (reference sequence). V shed 1 base, J shed 1 base, and the junction held 3 bases outside the gene matches. The CDR3 is made up of 15 amino acids. The CDR3 region is CSARVERGGTDTQYF. DNA for the CDR3: TGCAGTGCTAGAGTAGAGCGGGGGGGCACAGATACGCAGTATTTT.

The chain combines TRBV10-1 with TRBJ2-1; 8 bases are a match to TRBD1. The CDR3 length is 13 residues. Germline CDR1 is WNHNN and CDR2 is SYGVQD (reference sequence). V was pared by 4 bases and J by 10 bases, with 6 bases of the junction left unmatched. Here the CDR3 DNA reads TGCGCCAGCAGTGGGGGACAGGCACCCGAGCAGTTCTTC. Amino acids: CASSGGQAPEQFF.

The chain links TRBV5-6 to TRBJ1-1; a weak D match, TRBD1 (6 bases). The V gene lost 5 bases and the J gene lost 1 base, with 15 bases spanning the gap. The CDR3 contains 15 residues. Per the germline V gene, CDR1 is SGHDT and CDR2 is YYEEEE. CDR3 amino acids: CASSVTGLSNTEAFF. Here the CDR3 DNA reads TGTGCCAGCAGTGTGACAGGTTTGTCGAACACTGAAGCTTTCTTT.

This clonotype has only a few counts. At one of its ends the junction is not consistent with the germline gene, which may arise from a read error. The chain carries TRBV12-3 or TRBV12-4 and TRBJ2-2; 10 nucleotides line up with TRBD2. The CDR3 contains 16 residues. The CDR3 region has the DNA TGTGTCAGCAGTTTTTCCTTGGGACTAGCGCCCGGGGAGCTCTTTTTT. Amino acids: CVSSFSLGLAPGELFF.

The genes are TRBV2 and TRBJ2-5; D possibly corresponds to TRBD2 (6 bases). Germline lookup yields CDR1 SNHLY and CDR2 FYNNEI. This CDR3 has 14 amino acids. Trimming took 5 bases from V and 2 from J, leaving 12 bases between them. The CDR3 DNA reads as TGTGCCAGCAGTAACCTGGACTATCAAGAGACCCAGTACTTC. Its protein product is CASSNLDYQETQYF.

Worth noting for this clonotype: One junction end does not reproduce the germline sequence, and a read error may be involved. DNA for the CDR3: TGTACCAGCTCGGACAGGGGCAATGAGCAGTTCTTC. Protein product: CTSSDRGNEQFF. The chain uses TRBV11-3 and TRBJ2-1; TRBD1 agrees at 9 bases. The V gene's germline CDR1 is SGHNT and CDR2 YENEEA. The CDR3 loop spans 12 amino acids.

The V and J genes are TRBV11-3 and TRBJ2-5, with D tentatively TRBD2 (5 bases). The V end lost 8 bases, the J end lost 5 bases, and 18 bases lay between the germline ends. From germline, CDR1 is SGHNT and CDR2 YENEEA. The CDR3 contains 14 residues. CDR3 nucleotide sequence: TGTGCCAGCGCTCCCGGCTGGGAGTGGGAGACCCAGTACTTC. Protein: CASAPGWEWETQYF.

The J gene is TRBJ2-3, the V gene TRBV11-2, with 11 bases fitting TRBD2. This CDR3 is built from 20 residues. J lost 11 bases, V lost 2 bases, and 24 bases had no gene match. CDR1 SGHAT and CDR2 FQNNGV come from the germline V gene. CDR3 DNA: TGTGCCAGCAGCTTAATATCGCGCCTAGCGGGGGGAACTAGCACATATATGCAGTATTTT. The encoded protein is CASSLISRLAGGTSTYMQYF.

Of note for this clonotype: One end of the junction is discordant with germline, which a read error may explain. The V gene is TRBV6-2 or TRBV6-3, the J gene TRBJ2-3; D not resolved. Germline V gene data show CDR1 as MNHEY and CDR2 as SVGEGT. The CDR3 spans 15 residues. The CDR3 DNA is TGTGCCAGCAGTTACCGGGCCCAGCAGGCAGATACGCAGTTTTTT. It codes for CASSYRAQQADTQFF.

A remark on this clonotype: Sequence at one end of the junction differs from germline and may be a read error. The V and J genes are TRBV6-1 and TRBJ1-6, with TRBD1 as a possible D gene (5 bases). The germline CDR1 and CDR2 sequences are MNHNS and SASEGT. The CDR3 spans 19 residues. The CDR3 DNA is TGTGCCAGCAGTGAAGCAATTAGGGGAGCGGCCCAGAGTAATTCACCCCTCCACTTC. Translation gives CASSEAIRGAAQSNSPLHF.

With regard to this clonotype: One junction end disagrees with the germline gene, perhaps due to a read error. J is TRBJ2-7 and V is TRBV4-1, with D possibly called TRBD1 or TRBD2 (6 bases each). The CDR3 loop spans 16 amino acids. The germline V gene has CDR1 MGHRA and CDR2 YSYEKL. This chain's CDR3 is CANSRTLTGEGDEQCF. The DNA of the CDR3 is TGCGCCAACAGCCGGACACTAACGGGAGAGGGGGACGAGCAGTGCTTC.

Comment on this clonotype: The CDR3 does not end in the conserved phenylalanine or tryptophan, so this is likely a read error. V gene TRBV20-1 combines with J gene TRBJ2-3, with D perhaps TRBD1 (5 bases). CDR1 is DFQATT, CDR2 SNEGSKA, per germline (reference sequence). The CDR3 runs to 11 residues. V was trimmed by 7 bases and J by 6 bases, leaving 11 bases between them. CDR3: CSDRGRDTQYL. The CDR3 nucleotides read TGCAGTGATAGGGGCCGGGATACGCAGTATTTA.

The chain recombines TRBV12-3 or TRBV12-4 with TRBJ2-5; D is perhaps TRBD1 (5 bases). The V end lost 5 bases, the J end lost 4 bases, and 14 bases lay between the germline ends. The length of the CDR3 is 14 residues. The chain's CDR3 is CASSISDRPETQYF. The CDR3 nucleotides read TGTGCCAGCAGTATTAGTGACAGACCAGAGACCCAGTACTTC.

About this clonotype itself: A junction boundary mismatches the germline segment, possibly from a read error. The chain's CDR3 is CTSSLDRQFNEQFF. In nucleotides, the CDR3 is TGTACCAGTAGCTTAGACAGGCAGTTCAATGAGCAGTTCTTC. V and J are TRBV11-1 and TRBJ2-1; a weak D match, TRBD1 (6 bases). This CDR3 contains 14 residues. In germline, CDR1 is SGHAT, CDR2 FQDESV (reference sequence).